This T cell receptor beta chain stems from a study of T cell repertoires in cytomegalovirus infection. For the study at large: The public TCR beta signatures pointed to both CMV infection and matching HLA type. Study-level points and caveats: What dominated the ex vivo response were HLA-C-restricted CMV-specific TCR beta clonotypes. Carriage of CMV together with the relevant HLA was identifiable through cumulative public TCR beta family frequency.

This clonotype turned up a few times. Its antigen remains unknown. The CDR3 has 19 residues. Germline values: CDR1 SEHNR, CDR2 FQNEAQ (reference sequence). Germline trimming cut 5 bases from V and 0 bases from J; bases unmatched to any gene: 14. TCRdb passed the reads through MiXCR, listing each CDR3 protein once. The data hold under 600,000 distinct CDR3 sequences, with 16% observed a single time. Sequenced sample: CD8+ T cells from PBMCs. The V and J genes are TRBV7-9 and TRBJ2-1, with 9 bases matching TRBD2. The sequence came from a human donor in good health (CMV status not recorded). Some clones in this sample may be carry-over from other donors' samples. The CDR3 loop is CASSGEVSGGPHSYNEQFF. CDR3 DNA: TGTGCCAGCAGCGGAGAGGTTAGCGGGGGACCCCACTCCTACAATGAGCAGTTCTTC.